The 14 T cell receptor beta chains reported below all come from one sample, sequenced in a study of blood T cell repertoires in COVID-19. Only in-frame clones appear in the TCRdb table, and some are missing; sequencing was by immunoSEQ multiplex PCR. The table records 350,000 or so clones, about 86% of them present only once. Sequences were obtained from peripheral blood. The source of these receptors is a man under 40 with active or convalescent COVID-19.

Only a few counts were recorded for this clone. Other DNA sequences in this sample translate to the same CDR3. J is TRBJ2-1 and V is TRBV19; 11 bases fit TRBD2. This CDR3 is 15 amino acids long. The V and J ends lost 5 bases and 2 bases, in that order; junction bases with no gene match: 2. Germline V lookup: CDR1 LNHDA, CDR2 SQIVND (reference sequence). CDR3 sequence reads: CASSLAGGPYNEQFF. CDR3 DNA: TGTGCCAGTAGTCTAGCGGGAGGCCCCTACAATGAGCAGTTCTTC.

The chain joins TRBV4-3 to TRBJ2-7; TRBD2 might be the D (6 bases). The CDR3 is made up of 15 amino acids. Between the trimmed V and J ends, which lost 4 bases and 6 bases, there was a span of 19 bases. Germline V gene lookup returns CDR1 LGHNA and CDR2 YSLEER. CDR3 amino acids: CASSPQWTTIGEQYF. For the CDR3, the DNA is TGCGCCAGCAGCCCCCAATGGACTACCATTGGCGAGCAGTACTTC.

This rearrangement joins TRBV3-1 (or the pseudogene TRBV3-2) to TRBJ1-5; tentatively, D is TRBD1 (6 bases). Trimming cost V 0 bases and J 7 bases, with 13 bases left between them. Looked up from germline, CDR1 is LGHDT and CDR2 is YNNKEL (reference sequence). The CDR3 has 15 residues. Written as DNA, the CDR3 is TGTGCCAGCAGCCAAGACCGGACAGCGGGGCAGCCCCAGCATTTT. Encoded protein: CASSQDRTAGQPQHF.

CDR3 loop: CSSLGVTSGTVTEQFF. CDR3 DNA sequence: TGCAGCTCGCTGGGTGTAACTAGCGGGACAGTTACTGAGCAGTTCTTC. The chain recombines TRBV29-1 with TRBJ2-1; 10 nucleotides align to TRBD2. The CDR3 extends over 16 amino acids. The J segment lost 9 bases and the V segment lost 8 bases, leaving 19 bases of the junction unmatched. The germline V gene has CDR1 SQVTM and CDR2 ANQGSEA.

This chain connects TRBV6-5 to TRBJ1-3; 9 nucleotides match TRBD1. Germline-derived CDR1 and CDR2 are MNHEY and SVGAGI. There are 16 residues in the CDR3. V lost 0 bases, J lost 4 bases, and 4 bases stayed unmatched. The CDR3 coding sequence is TGTGCCAGCAGTTACTCCTGGACAGGGGTGGGAAACACCATATATTTT. Amino acids: CASSYSWTGVGNTIYF.

This clone was detected once. The chain has TRBV9 and TRBJ1-2; weak D call: TRBD1 (5 bases). The CDR3 length is 15 residues. The germline gives CDR1 SGDLS, CDR2 YYNGEE. Trimming pared 4 bases from V and 6 bases from J, leaving 19 bases between. The CDR3 spells CASSPDQAGNHGYTF. In DNA, the CDR3 is TGTGCCAGCAGCCCCGACCAGGCAGGGAACCATGGCTACACCTTC.

The V call is TRBV5-5, the J call TRBJ1-3; D ambiguous. V gave up 5 bases and J gave up 0 bases, with 9 bases separating them. The CDR3 totals 14 residues. CDR1 and CDR2 (germline): SGHKS, YYEKEE (reference sequence). The CDR3 DNA is TGTGCCAGCAGGGCCGCGGTCTCTGGAAACACCATATATTTT. Encoded protein: CASRAAVSGNTIYF. Supplemented by reference TRBV5-5 and TRBJ1-3, the full variable domain reads DAGVTQSPTHLIKTRGQQVTLRCSPISGHKSVSWYQQVLGQGPQFIFQYYEKEERGRGNFPDRFSARQFPNYSSELNVNALLLGDSALYLCASRAAVSGNTIYFGEGSWLTVV.

This chain uses TRBV7-2 with TRBJ2-7, with D possibly matching TRBD1 (6 bases). CDR3 size: 15 residues. With 5 bases removed from V and 3 bases from J, the gap between germline ends came to 17 bases. Germline V gives CDR1 SGHTA, CDR2 FQGNSA. The CDR3 spells CASSPHPEGVYEQYF. The DNA of the CDR3 is TGTGCCAGCAGCCCGCACCCTGAGGGGGTCTACGAGCAGTACTTC.

This clone occurred a few times. The chain joins TRBV19 to TRBJ1-2; possible D gene TRBD1, 5 bases. Trimming removed 4 bases at V and 5 bases at J, with 17 bases between. The CDR3 contains 15 residues. Germline lookup yields CDR1 LNHDA and CDR2 SQIVND (reference sequence). The CDR3 loop reads CASSTPSAGGYGYTF. The CDR3 DNA reads TGTGCCAGTAGTACCCCGAGCGCCGGGGGTTATGGCTACACCTTC.

The V and J genes are TRBV2 and TRBJ1-1; D is ambiguous. This CDR3 is built from 13 residues. The ends were cut back, 6 bases at V and 2 bases at J, with 10 bases in the middle. CDR1 is SNHLY, CDR2 FYNNEI, per germline. The CDR3 DNA reads as TGTGCCAGCAGGAAAGAGACAAACACTGAAGCTTTCTTT. Its protein is CASRKETNTEAFF.

Details on this clone: This CDR3 is also generated by other DNA sequences in the sample. This chain uses TRBV9 with TRBJ2-7, with D perhaps TRBD2 (5 bases). CDR3 size: 14 residues. Trimming stripped 0 bases from V and 0 bases from J, with 7 bases between. From germline, CDR1 is SGDLS and CDR2 YYNGEE. CDR3: CASSVGGSSYEQYF. DNA of the CDR3: TGTGCCAGCAGCGTAGGAGGGAGCTCCTACGAGCAGTACTTC.

This clone has more than one count but fewer than ten. The rearrangement uses TRBV19 and TRBJ2-1, with TRBD2 identical over 7 bases. The CDR3 is 17 amino acids. Germline values: CDR1 LNHDA, CDR2 SQIVND (reference sequence). Trimming removed 1 base from V and 4 bases from J; junction bases left unmatched: 10. Here the CDR3 DNA reads TGTGCCAGTAGTATAGCGCGGTTAGGGCGGGGGTACAATGAGCAGTTCTTC. Its protein product is CASSIARLGRGYNEQFF.

The rearrangement uses TRBV3-1 (or the pseudogene TRBV3-2) and TRBJ1-3; D not certain. CDR1 LGHDT and CDR2 YNNKEL come from the germline V gene (reference sequence). Trimming took 2 bases from V and 0 from J, leaving 5 bases between them. This CDR3 spans 14 amino acids. The CDR3 spells CASSQSRSGNTIYF. The DNA for the CDR3 is TGTGCCAGCAGCCAAAGCCGCTCTGGAAACACCATATATTTT.

The J gene is TRBJ2-3, the V gene TRBV3-1 (or the pseudogene TRBV3-2), with TRBD2 matching 7 bases. Germline assignment: CDR1 LGHDT and CDR2 YNNKEL (reference sequence). The CDR3 totals 19 residues. Trimming removed 4 bases from V and 4 bases from J; junction bases left unmatched: 20. The DNA for the CDR3 is TGTGCCAGCAGCCCCCCGGGCGGTCGGGAGGCTTTCGGGGCAGATACGCAGTATTTT. Translation: CASSPPGGREAFGADTQYF.